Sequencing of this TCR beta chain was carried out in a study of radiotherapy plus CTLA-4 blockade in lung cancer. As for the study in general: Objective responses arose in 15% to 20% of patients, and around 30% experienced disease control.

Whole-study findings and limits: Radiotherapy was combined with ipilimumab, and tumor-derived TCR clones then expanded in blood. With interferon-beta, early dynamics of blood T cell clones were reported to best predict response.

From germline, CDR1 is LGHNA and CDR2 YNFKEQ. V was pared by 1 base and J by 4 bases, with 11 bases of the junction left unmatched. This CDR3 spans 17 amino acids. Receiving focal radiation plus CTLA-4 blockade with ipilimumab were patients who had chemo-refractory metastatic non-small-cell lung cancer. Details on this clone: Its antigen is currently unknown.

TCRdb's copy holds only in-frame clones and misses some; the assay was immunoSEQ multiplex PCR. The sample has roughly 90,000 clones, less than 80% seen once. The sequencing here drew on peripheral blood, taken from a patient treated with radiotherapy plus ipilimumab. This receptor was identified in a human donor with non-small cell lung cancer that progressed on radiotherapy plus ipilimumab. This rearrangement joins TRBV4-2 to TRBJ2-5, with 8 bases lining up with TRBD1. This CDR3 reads CASSQVGAGGAGETQYF. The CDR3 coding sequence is TGTGCCAGCAGCCAAGTGGGCGCAGGGGGCGCAGGAGAGACCCAGTACTTC.